These T cell receptor beta chains were read from a single sample in a study of response to subunit inactivated influenza vaccine. MiXCR, run by TCRdb on the RT-PCR reads, gives a single entry per CDR3 protein. The sample holds 400,000 to 650,000 distinct CDR3 sequences, under 8.5% seen once. The material sequenced was PBMCs from blood, taken less than 30 months after vaccination. These receptors were collected from a man aged 50-75 years who received an inactivated influenza vaccine. Each CDR3 is given with its conserved first and last residue. A D gene is named only where the DNA matches it firmly. Size is stated for part of the rows, as once, few or many counts, or as a class when the clone is expanded.

D gene: -
J gene: TRBJ2-1
V gene: TRBV15
clone size: few
CDR3 protein: CATSSRAGKERDEQFF
CDR3 DNA: TGTGCCACCAGCTCCCGTGCCGGGAAGGAGAGGGATGAGCAGTTCTTC

D gene: -
J gene: TRBJ2-7
V gene: TRBV19
clone size: few
CDR3 protein: CASSAGVSSYEQYF
CDR3 DNA: TGTGCCAGTAGTGCAGGGGTAAGCTCCTACGAGCAGTACTTC

D gene: -
J gene: TRBJ2-1
V gene: TRBV7-2
clone size: few
CDR3 protein: CASSLKAWGSYNEQFF
CDR3 DNA: TGTGCCAGCAGCTTAAAGGCCTGGGGCTCCTACAATGAGCAGTTCTTC

D gene: -
J gene: TRBJ1-2
V gene: TRBV5-1
clone size: many
CDR3 protein: CASSLEGRNYGYTF
CDR3 DNA: TGCGCCAGCAGCTTGGAGGGGCGAAACTATGGCTACACCTTC

D gene: -
J gene: TRBJ1-6
V gene: TRBV2
clone size: few
CDR3 protein: CASSEWGGTYNSPLHF
CDR3 DNA: TGTGCCAGCAGTGAATGGGGGGGCACCTATAATTCACCCCTCCACTTT

D gene: -
J gene: TRBJ1-5
V gene: TRBV20-1
clone size: few
CDR3 protein: CSARDPGRNQPQHF
CDR3 DNA: TGCAGTGCTAGAGATCCCGGGAGAAATCAGCCCCAGCATTTT

D gene: TRBD1
J gene: TRBJ2-3
V gene: TRBV20-1
clone size: many
CDR3 protein: CSAKRERGRGTDTQYF
CDR3 DNA: TGCAGTGCTAAGAGAGAAAGGGGCAGGGGGACAGATACGCAGTATTTT

D gene: -
J gene: TRBJ1-6
V gene: TRBV5-1
clone size: many
CDR3 protein: CASSFGGTSYNSPLHF
CDR3 DNA: TGCGCCAGCAGCTTCGGGGGGACCTCCTATAATTCACCCCTCCACTTT

D gene: -
J gene: TRBJ2-1
V gene: TRBV28
clone size: -
CDR3 protein: CASISQRLNNEQFF
CDR3 DNA: TGTGCCAGCATCTCTCAGCGGTTGAACAATGAGCAGTTCTTC

D gene: -
J gene: TRBJ1-5
V gene: TRBV24-1
clone size: -
CDR3 protein: CATSERGYNQPQHF
CDR3 DNA: TGTGCCACCAGTGAGAGGGGGTACAATCAGCCCCAGCATTTT

D gene: -
J gene: TRBJ2-7
V gene: TRBV4-3
clone size: many
CDR3 protein: CASSFQTGNYEQYF
CDR3 DNA: TGCGCCAGCAGCTTCCAGACAGGCAACTACGAGCAGTACTTC

D gene: -
J gene: TRBJ1-3
V gene: TRBV7-9
clone size: few
CDR3 protein: CASIPSGNTIYF
CDR3 DNA: TGTGCCAGCATCCCAAGCGGGAACACCATATATTTT

D gene: -
J gene: TRBJ2-1
V gene: TRBV12-3/TRBV12-4
clone size: many
CDR3 protein: CASSFQSSYNEQFF
CDR3 DNA: TGTGCCAGCAGTTTCCAGAGCTCCTACAATGAGCAGTTCTTC

D gene: -
J gene: TRBJ1-5
V gene: TRBV28
clone size: many
CDR3 protein: CASSAGLWNQPQHF
CDR3 DNA: TGTGCCAGCAGTGCGGGATTGTGGAATCAGCCCCAGCATTTT

D gene: -
J gene: TRBJ2-3
V gene: TRBV20-1
clone size: many
CDR3 protein: CSAIPLSIDTQYF
CDR3 DNA: TGCAGTGCTATACCCCTCTCAATAGATACGCAGTATTTT

D gene: -
J gene: TRBJ1-4
V gene: TRBV11-2
clone size: -
CDR3 protein: CASSLIRAGLGSRHRLFF
CDR3 DNA: TGTGCCAGCAGCCTGATACGTGCAGGGTTAGGCTCGCGGCATCGACTGTTTTTT

D gene: TRBD1
J gene: TRBJ1-6
V gene: TRBV24-1
clone size: -
CDR3 protein: CATSVSGQVRGSPLHF
CDR3 DNA: TGTGCCACCAGTGTTTCGGGACAGGTCCGTGGCTCACCCCTCCACTTT

D gene: -
J gene: TRBJ1-5
V gene: TRBV10-3
clone size: -
CDR3 protein: CAISGGKGEPQHF
CDR3 DNA: TGTGCCATCAGTGGGGGTAAGGGTGAGCCCCAGCATTTT